This T cell receptor (beta chain) came from a study of blood T cell repertoires in COVID-19. The CDR3 totals 12 residues. The germline V gene encodes CDR1 SNHLY and CDR2 FYNNEI. The V end lost 10 bases, the J end lost 4 bases, and 10 bases lay between the germline ends. In the study's own analysis: Nucleated cell number was recorded as an estimate derived from reference gene primer amplification. Here immunoSEQ multiplex PCR was the method, and the copy in TCRdb shows in-frame clones only, minus some. That table is the source of V, J and clone size, and D and trimming were worked out from the DNA. In the table there are some 89,000 clones, over 75% of which are singletons.

This sequence joins TRBV2 and TRBJ2-2; D not certain. The sequence came from a man aged 70-80 years with acute or convalescent COVID-19. The sequenced sample was peripheral blood. CDR3 loop: CAKSTTTGELFF. The CDR3 DNA is TGTGCCAAGTCTACCACCACCGGGGAGCTGTTTTTT.